Listed here are 19 T cell receptor beta chains from one sample, sequenced in a study of glioma-infiltrating T cells. Using RNA template, CDR3s of TCR alpha and beta were amplified with iRepertoire arm-PCR. In TCRdb, the multiplex PCR reads were re-called with MiXCR into one record per CDR3 protein. The sample includes 100,000 to 150,000 distinct CDR3 sequences, 24% of them seen just once. The sequencing sample was made of glioma tissue, nonneoplastic brain tissue, or PBMCs (not recorded which). These receptors all come from a human donor with low-grade glioma or glioblastoma, undergoing nonglioma brain surgery, or in good health (not recorded which).

The chain is built from TRBV28 and TRBJ1-3; D is undetermined. The CDR3 has 13 residues. The V gene's germline CDR1 is MDHEN and CDR2 SYDVKM. Trimming shortened V by 3 bases and J by 4 bases, and 7 bases separated the two germline ends. CDR3 DNA sequence: TGTGCCAGCAGTTTGTTACCCGGAAACACCATATATTTT. Its translation: CASSLLPGNTIYF.

With regard to this clonotype: The junction differs from germline at one of its ends, possibly a read error. V usage is TRBV6-2 or TRBV6-3 and J usage is TRBJ1-1; D not resolved. Germline-derived CDR1 and CDR2 are MNHEY and SVGEGT. There are 13 residues in the CDR3. CDR3 bases: TGCGCCAGCAGTGGGGTTGCAGGCAAGGAAGCTTTCTTT. It is translated as CASSGVAGKEAFF.

The chain has TRBV25-1 and TRBJ1-3; TRBD1 agrees at 8 bases. Germline loops: CDR1 MGHDK, CDR2 SYGVNS. The V and J ends lost 4 bases and 3 bases, in that order; junction bases with no gene match: 11. This CDR3 is built from 17 residues. The CDR3 loop reads CASSGLGTGGSGNTIYF. For the CDR3, the DNA is TGTGCCAGCAGTGGGCTAGGAACAGGGGGAAGTGGAAACACCATATATTTT.

The sample holds many counts of this clonotype. The rearrangement uses TRBV25-1 and TRBJ1-6; possibly TRBD1 for D (5 bases). This CDR3 has 16 residues. Trimming pared 5 bases from V and 4 bases from J, leaving 15 bases between. Germline values: CDR1 MGHDK, CDR2 SYGVNS. The CDR3 sequence is CASSPRFGAYNSPLHF. CDR3 in DNA: TGTGCCAGCAGTCCTAGGTTTGGGGCGTATAATTCACCCCTCCACTTT.

This clonotype was observed a few times. V usage is TRBV7-3 and J usage is TRBJ2-3, with D tentatively TRBD1 or TRBD2 (5 bases each). V was shortened by 1 base and J by 2 bases, with 13 bases between the two germline ends. The CDR3 totals 16 residues. Germline V gene sequence: CDR1 SGHTA, CDR2 FQGTGA. CDR3 region: CASSLSFRGVTDTQYF. CDR3 nucleotides: TGTGCCAGCAGCTTAAGCTTTCGGGGCGTCACAGATACGCAGTATTTT.

V gene TRBV7-9 combines with J gene TRBJ1-3; TRBD1 agrees at 10 bases. Germline-derived CDR1 and CDR2 are SEHNR and FQNEAQ (reference sequence). This CDR3 comprises 16 residues. J lost 2 bases, V lost 6 bases, and 7 bases had no gene match. This CDR3 is CASSSPGQGTGNTIYF. Written as DNA, the CDR3 is TGTGCCAGCAGTTCTCCGGGACAGGGGACTGGAAACACCATATATTTT.

The chain couples TRBV29-1 to TRBJ1-5; weak D call: TRBD1 (5 bases). Trimming stripped 4 bases from V and 7 bases from J, with 11 bases between. CDR3 length: 12 amino acids. The germline V gene encodes CDR1 SQVTM and CDR2 ANQGSEA. In DNA, the CDR3 is TGCAGCGTTGGATGGGGGAGGCAGCCCCAGCATTTT. As protein: CSVGWGRQPQHF.

This clonotype was recorded at least ten times. The chain combines TRBV6-6 with TRBJ2-1; D is possibly TRBD2 (6 bases). The V gene's germline CDR1 is MNHNY and CDR2 SVGAGI (reference sequence). V lost 2 bases and J lost 6, with 17 bases in between. The CDR3 covers 16 residues. This chain's CDR3 is CASSYPRGSGVNEQFF. The DNA for the CDR3 is TGTGCCAGCAGTTACCCCCGGGGGTCGGGGGTCAATGAGCAGTTCTTC.

The CDR3 reads CASSYGRDSRISTDTQYF. The DNA for the CDR3 is TGTGCCAGCAGTTACGGCCGGGACTCACGGATAAGCACAGATACGCAGTATTTT. This sequence joins TRBV6-5 and TRBJ2-3; D perhaps matches TRBD2 (6 bases). V lost 2 bases and J 0 bases, leaving 18 bases between the germline ends. CDR1 and CDR2 (germline): MNHEY, SVGAGI. The CDR3 has 18 residues.

The gene calls are TRBV7-2 and TRBJ2-1; 9 bases agree with TRBD2. With 5 bases clipped from V and 0 bases from J, the junction kept 8 bases outside the gene matches. Germline V CDR1 and CDR2: SGHTA, FQGNSA. The CDR3 runs 17 residues. DNA of the CDR3: TGTGCCAGCAGCCCCCACCTAGCGGGGAGCTCCTACAATGAGCAGTTCTTC. Translated: CASSPHLAGSSYNEQFF.

This clonotype was seen a few times. The chain links TRBV7-2 to TRBJ1-4; tentative D call: TRBD1 (6 bases). V lost 1 base and J lost 12, with 12 bases in between. The CDR3 extends over 13 amino acids. The germline gives CDR1 SGHTA, CDR2 FQGNSA. CDR3 sequence reads: CASSLGPEGELFF. CDR3 nucleotides: TGTGCCAGCAGCTTAGGTCCGGAGGGGGAACTGTTTTTT.

This clonotype was found many times. The chain has TRBV27 and TRBJ1-1; D is unclear. V was pared by 2 bases and J by 0 bases, with 10 bases between. Germline V lookup: CDR1 MNHEY, CDR2 SMNVEV (reference sequence). CDR3 length: 15 residues. The CDR3 reads CASSLGGNMNTEAFF. Written as DNA, the CDR3 is TGTGCCAGCAGTTTAGGAGGGAACATGAACACTGAAGCTTTCTTT.

This clonotype was counted only a few times. The chain is built from TRBV6-1 and TRBJ2-1; possible D gene TRBD1, 5 bases. The CDR3 sequence is 13 residues long. Trimming removed 5 bases at V and 3 bases at J, with 8 bases between. Germline assignment: CDR1 MNHNS and CDR2 SASEGT. DNA for the CDR3: TGTGCCAGCAGTCCGACAGTCTACAATGAGCAGTTCTTC. This sequence encodes CASSPTVYNEQFF.

This chain uses TRBV2 with TRBJ1-4; D ambiguous. The CDR3 is 15 residues long. Trimming shortened V by 6 bases and J by 3 bases, and 14 bases separated the two germline ends. CDR1 is SNHLY, CDR2 FYNNEI, per germline. In nucleotides, the CDR3 is TGTGCCAGCAGCGATCTGACCCGTCCTAATGAAAAACTGTTTTTT. Its protein product is CASSDLTRPNEKLFF.

This clonotype was seen ten or more times. J is TRBJ2-3 and V is TRBV28, with TRBD2 as a possible D gene (6 bases). The V end was cut by 8 bases, the J end by 2 bases, with 11 bases between. The length of the CDR3 is 13 residues. Germline values: CDR1 MDHEN, CDR2 SYDVKM. The CDR3 is CASGGLPTDTQYF. The DNA of the CDR3 is TGTGCCAGCGGCGGACTACCCACAGATACGCAGTATTTT.

There are many counts of this clonotype. The chain couples TRBV6-1 to TRBJ1-5, with D perhaps TRBD1 (5 bases). CDR1 and CDR2 (germline): MNHNS, SASEGT. The CDR3 runs 17 residues. V was trimmed by 2 bases and J by 2 bases, leaving 16 bases between them. Here the CDR3 DNA reads TGTGCCAGCAGTGAATTTGGGGGTTTCTCGCGCAATCAGCCCCAGCATTTT. This codes for CASSEFGGFSRNQPQHF.

This clonotype occurred many times. The CDR3 DNA reads TGTGCCAGCAGCTTATCTTCAGACAATGAGCAGTTCTTC. Protein sequence: CASSLSSDNEQFF. V gene TRBV7-9 combines with J gene TRBJ2-1, with D hard to call. The CDR3 totals 13 residues. Germline V gene data show CDR1 as SEHNR and CDR2 as FQNEAQ (reference sequence). Trimming removed 2 bases from V and 5 bases from J, with 7 bases in between.

The chain has TRBV20-1 and TRBJ1-1; D possibly corresponds to TRBD1 (5 bases). Germline CDR1 DFQATT, CDR2 SNEGSKA (reference sequence). Trimming cost V 3 bases and J 6 bases, with 11 bases left between them. This CDR3 is 12 amino acids long. CDR3: CSARPGAAEAFF. The CDR3 nucleotides read TGCAGTGCTAGGCCCGGGGCGGCTGAAGCTTTCTTT.

V gene TRBV2 combines with J gene TRBJ2-3; 10 bases line up with TRBD1. Germline V lookup: CDR1 SNHLY, CDR2 FYNNEI. The CDR3 runs to 14 residues. Losses at the gene ends were 10 bases for V and 2 bases for J; bases not matched to a gene: 6. CDR3 loop: CATEGQGTTDTQYF. The CDR3 DNA is TGTGCCACCGAGGGACAGGGGACCACAGATACGCAGTATTTT.